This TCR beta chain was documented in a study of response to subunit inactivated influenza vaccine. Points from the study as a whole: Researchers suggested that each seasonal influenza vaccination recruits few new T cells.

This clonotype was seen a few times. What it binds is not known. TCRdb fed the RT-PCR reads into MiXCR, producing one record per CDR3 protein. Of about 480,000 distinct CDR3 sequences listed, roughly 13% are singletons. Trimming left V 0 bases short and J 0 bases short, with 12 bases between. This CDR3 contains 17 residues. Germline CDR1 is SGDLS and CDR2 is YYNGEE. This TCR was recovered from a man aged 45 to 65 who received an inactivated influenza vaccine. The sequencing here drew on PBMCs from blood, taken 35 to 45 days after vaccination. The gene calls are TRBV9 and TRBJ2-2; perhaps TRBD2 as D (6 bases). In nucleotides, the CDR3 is TGTGCCAGCAGCGTAGCTATCGGGGGACCGAACACCGGGGAGCTGTTTTTT. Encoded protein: CASSVAIGGPNTGELFF.